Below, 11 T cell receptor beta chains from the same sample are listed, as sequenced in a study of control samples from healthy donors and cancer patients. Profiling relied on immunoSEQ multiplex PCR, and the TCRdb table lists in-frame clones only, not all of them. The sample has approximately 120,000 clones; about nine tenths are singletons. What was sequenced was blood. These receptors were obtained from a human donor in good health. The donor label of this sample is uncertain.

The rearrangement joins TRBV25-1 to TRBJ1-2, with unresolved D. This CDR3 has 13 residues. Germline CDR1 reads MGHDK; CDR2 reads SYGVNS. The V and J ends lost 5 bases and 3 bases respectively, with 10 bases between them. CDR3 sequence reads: CASSSPGDYGYTF. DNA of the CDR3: TGTGCCAGCAGTTCTCCTGGGGACTATGGCTACACCTTC.

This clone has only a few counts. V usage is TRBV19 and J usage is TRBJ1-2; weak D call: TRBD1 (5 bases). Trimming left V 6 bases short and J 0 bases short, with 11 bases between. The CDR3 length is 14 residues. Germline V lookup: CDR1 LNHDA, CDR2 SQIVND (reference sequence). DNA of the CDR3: TGTGCCAGTAGGCATGACAGAACTAACTATGGCTACACCTTC. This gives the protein CASRHDRTNYGYTF. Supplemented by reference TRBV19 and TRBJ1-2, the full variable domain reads DGGITQSPKYLFRKEGQNVTLSCEQNLNHDAMYWYRQDPGQGLRLIYYSQIVNDFQKGDIAEGYSVSREKKESFPLTVTSAQKNPTAFYLCASRHDRTNYGYTFGSGTRLTVV.

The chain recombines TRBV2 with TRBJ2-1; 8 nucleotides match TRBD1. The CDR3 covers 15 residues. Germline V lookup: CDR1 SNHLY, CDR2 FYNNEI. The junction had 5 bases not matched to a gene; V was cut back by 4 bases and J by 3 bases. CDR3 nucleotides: TGTGCCAGCAGTGGCTACAGGGGGGTCTACAATGAGCAGTTCTTC. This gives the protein CASSGYRGVYNEQFF.

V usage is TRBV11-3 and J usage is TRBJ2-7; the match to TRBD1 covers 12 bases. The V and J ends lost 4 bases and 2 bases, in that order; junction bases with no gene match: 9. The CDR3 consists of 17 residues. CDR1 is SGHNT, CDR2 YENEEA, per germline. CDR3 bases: TGTGCCAGCAGCTCCGGGACAGGGGGCCCGGACCCCTACGAGCAGTACTTC. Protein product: CASSSGTGGPDPYEQYF.

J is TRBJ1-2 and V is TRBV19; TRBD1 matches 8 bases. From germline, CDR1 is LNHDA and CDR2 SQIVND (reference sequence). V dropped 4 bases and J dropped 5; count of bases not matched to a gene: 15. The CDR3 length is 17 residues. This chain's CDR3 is CASSTSNRTGLFYGYTF. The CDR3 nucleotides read TGTGCCAGTAGTACGTCCAACCGGACAGGGCTGTTTTATGGCTACACCTTC.

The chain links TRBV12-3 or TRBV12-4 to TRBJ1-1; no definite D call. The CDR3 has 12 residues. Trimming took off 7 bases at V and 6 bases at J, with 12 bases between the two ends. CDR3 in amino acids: CASTDRQAEAFF. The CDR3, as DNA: TGTGCCAGCACCGATAGGCAGGCTGAAGCTTTCTTT.

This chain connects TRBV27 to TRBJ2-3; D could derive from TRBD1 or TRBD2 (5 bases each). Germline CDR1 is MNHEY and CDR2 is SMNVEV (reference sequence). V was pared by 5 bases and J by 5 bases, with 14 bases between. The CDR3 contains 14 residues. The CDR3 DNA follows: TGTGCCAGCAGTCCGGGGACCCGAGGAGATACGCAGTATTTT. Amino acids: CASSPGTRGDTQYF.

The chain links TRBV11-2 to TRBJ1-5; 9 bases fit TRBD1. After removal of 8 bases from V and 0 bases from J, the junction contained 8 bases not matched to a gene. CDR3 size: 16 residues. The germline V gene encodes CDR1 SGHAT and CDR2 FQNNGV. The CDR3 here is CASGQQGAVSNQPQHF. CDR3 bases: TGTGCCAGCGGCCAACAGGGGGCAGTTAGCAATCAGCCCCAGCATTTT.

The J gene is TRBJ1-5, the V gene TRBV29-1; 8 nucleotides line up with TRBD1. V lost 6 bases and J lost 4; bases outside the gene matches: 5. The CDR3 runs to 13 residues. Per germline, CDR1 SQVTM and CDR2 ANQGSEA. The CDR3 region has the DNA TGCAGCGTCCGGACAGGGACTAATCAGCCCCAGCATTTT. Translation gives CSVRTGTNQPQHF. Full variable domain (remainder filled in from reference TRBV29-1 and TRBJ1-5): SAVISQKPSRDICQRGTSLTIQCQVDSQVTMMFWYRQQPGQSLTLIATANQGSEATYESGFVIDKFPISRPNLTFSTLTVSNMSPEDSSIYLCSVRTGTNQPQHFGDGTRLSIL.

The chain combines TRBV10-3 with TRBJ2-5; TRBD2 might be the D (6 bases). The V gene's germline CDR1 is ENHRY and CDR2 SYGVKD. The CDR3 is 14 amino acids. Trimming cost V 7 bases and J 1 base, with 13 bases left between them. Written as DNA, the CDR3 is TGTGCCATCAACGACGGGAGATTCCAAGAGACCCAGTACTTC. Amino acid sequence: CAINDGRFQETQYF.

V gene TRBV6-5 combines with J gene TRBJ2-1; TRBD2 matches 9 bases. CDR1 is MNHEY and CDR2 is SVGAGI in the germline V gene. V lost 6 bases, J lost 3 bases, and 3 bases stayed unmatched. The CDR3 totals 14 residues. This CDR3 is CASRSSGIYNEQFF. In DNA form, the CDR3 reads TGTGCCAGCAGGTCTAGCGGGATCTACAATGAGCAGTTCTTC.